These 15 T cell receptor beta chains came from one sample sequenced in a study of identifying expanded T cells in peripheral blood. Libraries were prepared by immunoSEQ multiplex PCR; TCRdb keeps only in-frame clonotypes and omits some of them. The repertoire holds around 90,000 clones, approximately 88% seen once, with 3% to 4% in the top ten. The material sequenced was blood. These receptors came from a person aged 18-70 years in good health.

Only one count was recorded for this clone. This chain uses TRBV7-9 with TRBJ2-5; no clear D gene. Germline loops: CDR1 SEHNR, CDR2 FQNEAQ (reference sequence). The CDR3 length is 13 residues. Trimming took 3 bases from V and 2 from J, leaving 7 bases between them. The CDR3 sequence: CASSFGSQETQYF. Written as DNA, the CDR3 is TGTGCCAGCAGCTTCGGCAGTCAAGAGACCCAGTACTTC.

Comment on this clone: The identical CDR3 is also encoded by other nucleotide sequences in the sample. The J gene is TRBJ2-2, the V gene TRBV6-4; D possibly corresponds to TRBD2 (6 bases). Trimming took off 0 bases at V and 8 bases at J, with 7 bases between the two ends. CDR3 length: 13 residues. Germline V CDR1 and CDR2: MRHNA, SNTAGT. The chain's CDR3 is CASSDSGTGELFF. The DNA for the CDR3 is TGTGCCAGCAGTGACTCCGGGACTGGGGAGCTGTTTTTT.

The chain couples TRBV28 to TRBJ1-5; 7 bases are a match to TRBD1. CDR3 size: 16 residues. CDR1 and CDR2 (germline): MDHEN, SYDVKM. The V segment lost 3 bases and the J segment 2 bases; nucleotides outside the gene matches: 7. The CDR3 spells CASSLRGRRGNQPQHF. The CDR3 nucleotides read TGTGCCAGCAGTTTGAGGGGGCGAAGAGGCAATCAGCCCCAGCATTTT. The variable domain in full, completed from reference TRBV28 and TRBJ1-5, reads DVKVTQSSRYLVKRTGEKVFLECVQDMDHENMFWYRQDPGLGLRLIYFSYDVKMKEKGDIPEGYSVSREKKERFSLILESASTNQTSMYLCASSLRGRRGNQPQHFGDGTRLSIL.

V is TRBV7-8 and J is TRBJ1-5; tentatively, D is TRBD1 (5 bases). The CDR3 has 14 amino acids. CDR1 is SGHVS and CDR2 is FQNEAQ in the germline V gene. V was trimmed by 0 bases and J by 6 bases, leaving 9 bases between them. The CDR3: CASSLAGGVQPQHF. The DNA of the CDR3 is TGTGCCAGCAGCTTAGCGGGGGGGGTTCAGCCCCAGCATTTT.

The chain employs TRBV7-9 and TRBJ2-7; no definite D call. The germline V and J ends were trimmed by 5 bases and 4 bases, with 6 bases remaining between them. CDR1 and CDR2 from the germline V gene are SEHNR and FQNEAQ (reference sequence). CDR3 length equals 11 residues. Here the CDR3 reads CASSGEYEQYF. The CDR3 nucleotides are TGTGCCAGCAGCGGCGAATACGAGCAGTACTTC.

CDR3 nucleotides: TGTGCCAGCGCTGCTAGCCTAGACAATGAGCAGTTCTTC. Encoded protein: CASAASLDNEQFF. The gene calls are TRBV6-5 and TRBJ2-1; TRBD2 might be the D (5 bases). The germline gives CDR1 MNHEY, CDR2 SVGAGI. The CDR3 contains 13 residues. Trimming took 8 bases from V and 5 from J, leaving 13 bases between them.

This clone was found a few times. J is TRBJ1-1 and V is TRBV5-4, with 7 bases fitting TRBD1. Germline V lookup: CDR1 SGHNT, CDR2 YYREEE (reference sequence). The CDR3 runs to 13 residues. Unmatched junction bases numbered 5, after V lost 2 bases and J lost 7 bases. CDR3 protein: CASSFTGANEAFF. The CDR3 bases are TGTGCCAGCAGCTTTACAGGGGCTAATGAAGCTTTCTTT.

V gene TRBV19 combines with J gene TRBJ2-2, with D hard to call. Trimming pared 6 bases from V and 1 base from J, leaving 0 bases between. From germline, CDR1 is LNHDA and CDR2 SQIVND (reference sequence). The CDR3 contains 11 residues. DNA for the CDR3: TGTGCCAGTAGGAACACCGGGGAGCTGTTTTTT. This codes for CASRNTGELFF.

J is TRBJ2-7 and V is TRBV7-9; 7 bases are a match to TRBD1. CDR3 size: 17 residues. CDR1 SEHNR and CDR2 FQNEAQ come from the germline V gene (reference sequence). V shed 4 bases and J 4 bases; nucleotides not matched to a gene: 16. CDR3 residues: CASSSNPATGSTYEQYF. CDR3 DNA sequence: TGTGCCAGCAGCTCCAACCCCGCGACAGGGTCTACATACGAGCAGTACTTC.

The gene calls are TRBV2 and TRBJ2-3; D is uncertain. The ends were cut back, 8 bases at V and 0 bases at J, with 21 bases in the middle. The CDR3 is 17 residues long. The germline gives CDR1 SNHLY, CDR2 FYNNEI. CDR3 sequence (DNA): TGTGCCAGCCTCCCCCCTTGGCGGAGCTCTAGCACAGATACGCAGTATTTT. Amino acids: CASLPPWRSSSTDTQYF.

This clone has only one observation. The chain carries TRBV11-3 and TRBJ2-2, with unresolved D. V was shortened by 1 base and J by 4 bases, with 7 bases between the two germline ends. Germline V lookup: CDR1 SGHNT, CDR2 YENEEA. The CDR3 totals 14 residues. This CDR3 is CASSLGSGTGELFF. The CDR3, as DNA: TGTGCCAGCAGCTTAGGATCAGGCACCGGGGAGCTGTTTTTT.

This clone was counted once. The V gene is TRBV19, the J gene TRBJ1-1; D is uncertain. The CDR3 totals 12 residues. Germline-derived CDR1 and CDR2 are LNHDA and SQIVND (reference sequence). V lost 7 bases and J lost 4, with 10 bases in between. The CDR3 DNA is TGTGCCAGTACAAGGGTCGGCACTGAAGCTTTCTTT. Translated: CASTRVGTEAFF. Filled out from reference TRBV19 and TRBJ1-1, the complete variable domain reads DGGITQSPKYLFRKEGQNVTLSCEQNLNHDAMYWYRQDPGQGLRLIYYSQIVNDFQKGDIAEGYSVSREKKESFPLTVTSAQKNPTAFYLCASTRVGTEAFFGQGTRLTVV.

This clone appeared a few times. The V and J genes are TRBV28 and TRBJ1-5; no clear D. The V gene lost 5 bases and the J gene lost 7 bases, with 12 bases spanning the gap. CDR3 length: 13 amino acids. In germline, CDR1 is MDHEN, CDR2 SYDVKM. Here the CDR3 reads CASSLNPVQPQHF. Here the CDR3 DNA reads TGTGCCAGCAGTCTAAACCCCGTACAGCCCCAGCATTTT.

The chain combines TRBV6-5 with TRBJ2-3; TRBD1 might be the D (6 bases). The CDR3 loop spans 15 amino acids. The germline CDR1 and CDR2 sequences are MNHEY and SVGAGI. With 5 bases removed from V and 0 bases from J, the gap between germline ends came to 12 bases. The CDR3: CASSRRGQSTDTQYF. The CDR3 DNA sequence: TGTGCCAGCAGTCGCCGAGGACAGAGCACAGATACGCAGTATTTT.

The rearrangement uses TRBV9 and TRBJ2-1; 7 bases map to TRBD1. With V trimmed by 0 bases and J by 6 bases, 15 bases remained unmatched. The CDR3 is 18 amino acids. Per germline, CDR1 SGDLS and CDR2 YYNGEE. The CDR3 reads CASSVGQGKAFFPNEQFF. As DNA, the CDR3 is TGTGCCAGCAGCGTAGGACAGGGTAAGGCTTTTTTTCCCAATGAGCAGTTCTTC.